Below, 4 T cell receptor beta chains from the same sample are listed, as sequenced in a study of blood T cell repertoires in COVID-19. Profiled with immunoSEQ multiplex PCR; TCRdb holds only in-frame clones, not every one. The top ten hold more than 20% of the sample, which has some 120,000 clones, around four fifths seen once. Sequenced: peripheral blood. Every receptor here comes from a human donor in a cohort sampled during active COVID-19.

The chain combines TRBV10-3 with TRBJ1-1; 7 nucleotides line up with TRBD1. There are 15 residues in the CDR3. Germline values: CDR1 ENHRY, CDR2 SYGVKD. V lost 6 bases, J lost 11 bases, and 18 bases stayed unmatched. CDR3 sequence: CAIRPNDRARLHAFF. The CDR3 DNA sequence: TGTGCCATCAGACCAAACGACAGGGCCCGATTACATGCTTTCTTT.

For the CDR3, the DNA is TGTGCCAGCAGTGGAGGTGGGGGGGCCAACGAGCAGTACTTC. The encoded protein is CASSGGGGANEQYF. The genes are TRBV25-1 and TRBJ2-7; weak D call: TRBD2 (7 bases). The CDR3 has 14 amino acids. Germline-derived CDR1 and CDR2 are MGHDK and SYGVNS. Trimming took off 4 bases at V and 5 bases at J, with 15 bases between the two ends.

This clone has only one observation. This chain's CDR3 is CASSPTGYYGYTF. The CDR3 bases are TGTGCCAGCTCACCAACAGGGTACTATGGCTACACCTTC. This sequence joins TRBV18 and TRBJ1-2; the D gene is possibly TRBD1 (6 bases). Germline CDR1 reads KGHSH; CDR2 reads LQKENI. The CDR3 is made up of 13 amino acids. Trimming cost V 2 bases and J 3 bases, with 7 bases left between them.

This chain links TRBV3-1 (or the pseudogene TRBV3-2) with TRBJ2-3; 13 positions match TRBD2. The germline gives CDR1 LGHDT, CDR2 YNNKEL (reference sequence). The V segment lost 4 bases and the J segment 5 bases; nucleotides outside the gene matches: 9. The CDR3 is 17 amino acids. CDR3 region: CASSLGLAGVEGDTQYF. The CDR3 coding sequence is TGTGCCAGCAGCCTCGGACTAGCGGGAGTCGAGGGAGATACGCAGTATTTT.